This T cell receptor (beta chain) was identified in a study of blood T cells in healthy people across ages. CDR1 and CDR2 (germline): WNHNN, SYGVQD (reference sequence). V dropped 2 bases and J dropped 3 bases, with 16 bases sitting between them. The CDR3 length is 16 residues. This clonotype has just a few counts. Primers used in a second PCR of about 7 to 12 cycles were a sample-barcoded 5' primer and a J-beta primer mix. Via MiXCR, TCRdb re-called the 5' RACE reads, giving one row per CDR3 protein. The sample yields around 800,000 distinct CDR3 sequences, roughly 24% seen once. These records were also assigned to another study, of T cells of mothers and their children.

This TCR was sampled from a boy aged 5-17 years in good health. The sample taken for sequencing was blood. The chain couples TRBV10-1 to TRBJ2-5, with D perhaps matching TRBD1 (5 bases). The CDR3 reads CASSERQGNPEETQYF. For the CDR3, the DNA is TGCGCCAGCAGTGAGAGGCAGGGTAACCCCGAAGAGACCCAGTACTTC.